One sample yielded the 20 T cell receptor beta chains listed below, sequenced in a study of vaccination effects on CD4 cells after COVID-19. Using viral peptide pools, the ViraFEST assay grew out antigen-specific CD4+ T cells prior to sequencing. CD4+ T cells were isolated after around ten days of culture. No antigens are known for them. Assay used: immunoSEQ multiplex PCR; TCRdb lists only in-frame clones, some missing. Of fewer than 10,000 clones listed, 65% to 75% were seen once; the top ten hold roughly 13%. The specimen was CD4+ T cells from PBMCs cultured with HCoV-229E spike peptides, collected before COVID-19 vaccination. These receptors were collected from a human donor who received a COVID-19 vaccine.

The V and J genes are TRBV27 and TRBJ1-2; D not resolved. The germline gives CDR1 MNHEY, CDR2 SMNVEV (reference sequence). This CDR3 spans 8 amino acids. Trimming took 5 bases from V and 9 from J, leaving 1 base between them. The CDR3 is CASSRYTF. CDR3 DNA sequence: TGTGCCAGCAGTCGCTACACCTTC.

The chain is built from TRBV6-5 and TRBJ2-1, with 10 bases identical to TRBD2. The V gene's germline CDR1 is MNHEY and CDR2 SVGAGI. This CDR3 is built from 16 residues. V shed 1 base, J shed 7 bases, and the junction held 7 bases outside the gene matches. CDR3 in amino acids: CASSYWSGGARNEQFF. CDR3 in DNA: TGTGCCAGCAGTTACTGGAGCGGGGGGGCCCGGAATGAGCAGTTCTTC.

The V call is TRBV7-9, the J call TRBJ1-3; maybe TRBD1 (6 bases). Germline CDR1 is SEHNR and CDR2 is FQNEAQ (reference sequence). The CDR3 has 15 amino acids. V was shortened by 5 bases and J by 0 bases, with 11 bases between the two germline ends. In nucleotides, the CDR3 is TGTGCCAGCAGCCCAGACAGGCCCTCTGGAAACACCATATATTTT. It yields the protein CASSPDRPSGNTIYF.

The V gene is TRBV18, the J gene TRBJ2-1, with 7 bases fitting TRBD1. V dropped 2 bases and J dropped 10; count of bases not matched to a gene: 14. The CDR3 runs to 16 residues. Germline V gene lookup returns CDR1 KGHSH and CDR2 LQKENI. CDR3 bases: TGTGCCAGCTCACCAGGACAGGTCTTAAACTATCCCGAGCAGTTCTTC. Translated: CASSPGQVLNYPEQFF.

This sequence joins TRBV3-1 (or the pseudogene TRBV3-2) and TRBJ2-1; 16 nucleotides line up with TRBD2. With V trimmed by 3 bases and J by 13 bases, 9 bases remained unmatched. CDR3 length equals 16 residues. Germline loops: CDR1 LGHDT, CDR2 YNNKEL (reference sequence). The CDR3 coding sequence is TGTGCCAGCAGCCACTCCGGGACTAGCGGGGGGGCATCCCAGTTCTTC. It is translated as CASSHSGTSGGASQFF.

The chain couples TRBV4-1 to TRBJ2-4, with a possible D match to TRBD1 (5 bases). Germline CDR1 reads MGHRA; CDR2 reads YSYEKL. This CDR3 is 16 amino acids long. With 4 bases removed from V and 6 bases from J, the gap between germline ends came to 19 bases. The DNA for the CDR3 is TGCGCCAGCAGCCCAGCCCAGGGAACCAGTATAAACATTCAGTACTTC. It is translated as CASSPAQGTSINIQYF.

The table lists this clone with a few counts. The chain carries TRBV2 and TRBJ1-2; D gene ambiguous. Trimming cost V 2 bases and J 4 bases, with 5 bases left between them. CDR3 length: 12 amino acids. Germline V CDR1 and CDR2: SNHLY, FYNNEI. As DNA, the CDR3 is TGTGCCAGCAGTGAACAGAGCTATGGCTACACCTTC. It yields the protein CASSEQSYGYTF.

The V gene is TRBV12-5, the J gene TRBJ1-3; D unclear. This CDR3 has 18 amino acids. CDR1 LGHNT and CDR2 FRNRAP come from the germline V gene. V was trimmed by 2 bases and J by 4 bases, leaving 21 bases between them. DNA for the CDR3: TGTGCTAGTGGTTTGCTGGCCCCTAGTGGAAGGTTCGGAAACACCATATATTTT. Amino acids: CASGLLAPSGRFGNTIYF.

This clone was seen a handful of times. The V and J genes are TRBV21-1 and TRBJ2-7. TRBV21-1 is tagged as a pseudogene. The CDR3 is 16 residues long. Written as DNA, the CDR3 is TGTGCCAGCAGCGGATTCCGGGACGGAGACTTCTACGAGCAGTACTTC. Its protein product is CASSGFRDGDFYEQYF.

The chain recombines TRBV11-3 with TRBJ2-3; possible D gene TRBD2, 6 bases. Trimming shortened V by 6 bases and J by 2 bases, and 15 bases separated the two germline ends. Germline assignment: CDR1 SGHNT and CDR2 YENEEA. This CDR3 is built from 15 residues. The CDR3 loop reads CASSPSGGNTDTQYF. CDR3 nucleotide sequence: TGTGCCAGCAGTCCTAGTGGGGGGAACACAGATACGCAGTATTTT.

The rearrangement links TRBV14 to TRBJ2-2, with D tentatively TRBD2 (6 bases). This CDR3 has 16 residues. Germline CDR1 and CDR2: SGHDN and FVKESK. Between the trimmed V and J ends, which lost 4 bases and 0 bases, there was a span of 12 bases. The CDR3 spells CASSRTGTPNTGELFF. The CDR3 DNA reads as TGTGCCAGCAGCCGAACCGGGACTCCGAACACCGGGGAGCTGTTTTTT.

The CDR3 DNA reads TGCGCCAGCAGCACCGGGACTGCTGGAAACACCATATATTTT. The encoded protein is CASSTGTAGNTIYF. The rearrangement uses TRBV10-2 and TRBJ1-3; tentative D call: TRBD1 (5 bases). V lost 6 bases to trimming and J lost 2 bases, with 11 bases between them. This CDR3 region has 14 residues. The germline V gene encodes CDR1 WSHSY and CDR2 SAAADI.

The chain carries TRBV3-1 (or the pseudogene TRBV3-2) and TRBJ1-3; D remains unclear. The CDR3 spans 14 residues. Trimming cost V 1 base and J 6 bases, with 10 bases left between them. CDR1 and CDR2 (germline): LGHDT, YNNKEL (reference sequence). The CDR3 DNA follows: TGTGCCAGCAGCCAAGCATGGGATTCAAACACCATATATTTT. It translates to CASSQAWDSNTIYF.

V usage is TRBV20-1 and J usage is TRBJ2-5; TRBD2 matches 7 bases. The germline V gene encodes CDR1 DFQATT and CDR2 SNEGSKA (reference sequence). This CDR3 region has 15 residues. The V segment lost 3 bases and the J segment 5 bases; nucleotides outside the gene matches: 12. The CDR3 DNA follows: TGCAGTGCTAGTCCTTTGGTAGCGGGCGACGAGACCCAGTACTTC. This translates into CSASPLVAGDETQYF.

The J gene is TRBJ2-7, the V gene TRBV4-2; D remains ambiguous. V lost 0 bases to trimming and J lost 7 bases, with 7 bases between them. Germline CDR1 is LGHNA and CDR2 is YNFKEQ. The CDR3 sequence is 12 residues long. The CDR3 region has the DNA TGTGCCAGCAGCCAAGATAGGTGGGAGCAGTACTTC. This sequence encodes CASSQDRWEQYF.

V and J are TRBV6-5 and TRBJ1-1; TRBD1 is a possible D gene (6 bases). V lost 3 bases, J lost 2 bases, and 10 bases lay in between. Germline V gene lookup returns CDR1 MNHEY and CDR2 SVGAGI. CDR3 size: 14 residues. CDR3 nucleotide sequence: TGTGCCAGCAGTTATGACAGGATCAACACTGAAGCTTTCTTT. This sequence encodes CASSYDRINTEAFF.

The CDR3 DNA follows: TGCAGCGTCGAGGGCTCGGCTCGTAGCACTGAAGCTTTCTTT. Translation gives CSVEGSARSTEAFF. The genes are TRBV29-1 and TRBJ1-1; D not resolved. Germline-derived CDR1 and CDR2 are SQVTM and ANQGSEA. The CDR3 contains 14 residues. Trimming took off 6 bases at V and 4 bases at J, with 18 bases between the two ends.

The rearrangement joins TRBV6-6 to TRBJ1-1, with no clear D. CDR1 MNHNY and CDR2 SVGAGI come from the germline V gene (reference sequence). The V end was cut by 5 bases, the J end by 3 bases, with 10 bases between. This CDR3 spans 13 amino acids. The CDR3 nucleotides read TGTGCCAGCAGTCAAATTACGCACACTGAAGCTTTCTTT. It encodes CASSQITHTEAFF.

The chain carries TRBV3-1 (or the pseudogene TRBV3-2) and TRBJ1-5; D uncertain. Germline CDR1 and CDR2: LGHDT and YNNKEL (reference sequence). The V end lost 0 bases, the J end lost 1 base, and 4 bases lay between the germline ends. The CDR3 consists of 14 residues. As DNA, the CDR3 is TGTGCCAGCAGCCAAGATATAAGCAATCAGCCCCAGCATTTT. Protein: CASSQDISNQPQHF.

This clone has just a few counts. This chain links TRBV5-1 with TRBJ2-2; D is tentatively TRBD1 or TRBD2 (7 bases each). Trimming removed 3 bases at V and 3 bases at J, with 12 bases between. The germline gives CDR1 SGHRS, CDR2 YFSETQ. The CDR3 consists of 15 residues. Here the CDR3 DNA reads TGCGCCAGCAGCTCGACAGGGAGGGACACCGGGGAGCTGTTTTTT. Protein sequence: CASSSTGRDTGELFF. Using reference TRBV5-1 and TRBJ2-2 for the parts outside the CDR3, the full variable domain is KAGVTQTPRYLIKTRGQQVTLSCSPISGHRSVSWYQQTPGQGLQFLFEYFSETQRNKGNFPGRFSGRQFSNSRSEMNVSTLELGDSALYLCASSSTGRDTGELFFGEGSRLTVL.